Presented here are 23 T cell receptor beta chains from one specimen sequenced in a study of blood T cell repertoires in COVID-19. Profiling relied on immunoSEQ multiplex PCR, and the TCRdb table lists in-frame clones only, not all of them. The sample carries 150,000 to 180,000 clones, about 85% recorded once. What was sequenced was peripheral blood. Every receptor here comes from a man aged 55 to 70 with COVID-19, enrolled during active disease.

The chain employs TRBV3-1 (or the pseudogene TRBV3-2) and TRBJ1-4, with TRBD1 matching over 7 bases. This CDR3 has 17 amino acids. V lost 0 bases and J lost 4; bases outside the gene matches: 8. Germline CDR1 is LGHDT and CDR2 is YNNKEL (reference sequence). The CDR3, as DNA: TGTGCCAGCAGCCAAGAGTCAGGGGGAGGTAATAATGAAAAACTGTTTTTT. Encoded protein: CASSQESGGGNNEKLFF.

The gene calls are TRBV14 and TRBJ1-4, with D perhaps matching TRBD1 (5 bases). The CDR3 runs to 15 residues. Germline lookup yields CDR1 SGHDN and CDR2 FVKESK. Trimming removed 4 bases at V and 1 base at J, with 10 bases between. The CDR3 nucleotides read TGTGCCAGCAGCCGATTCCAGGGAACTAATGAAAAACTGTTTTTT. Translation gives CASSRFQGTNEKLFF.

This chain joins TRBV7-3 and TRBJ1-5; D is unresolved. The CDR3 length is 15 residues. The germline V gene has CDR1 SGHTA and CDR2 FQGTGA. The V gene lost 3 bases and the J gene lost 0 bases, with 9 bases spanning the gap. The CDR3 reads CASSFQEYSNQPQHF. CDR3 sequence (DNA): TGTGCCAGCAGCTTTCAAGAGTATAGCAATCAGCCCCAGCATTTT.

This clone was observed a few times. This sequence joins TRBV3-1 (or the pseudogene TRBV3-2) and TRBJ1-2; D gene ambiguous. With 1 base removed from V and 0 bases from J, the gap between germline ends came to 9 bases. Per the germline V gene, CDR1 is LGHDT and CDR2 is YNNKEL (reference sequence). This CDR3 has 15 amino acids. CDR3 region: CASSQAQSANYGYTF. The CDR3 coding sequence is TGTGCCAGCAGCCAAGCGCAGTCAGCTAACTATGGCTACACCTTC.

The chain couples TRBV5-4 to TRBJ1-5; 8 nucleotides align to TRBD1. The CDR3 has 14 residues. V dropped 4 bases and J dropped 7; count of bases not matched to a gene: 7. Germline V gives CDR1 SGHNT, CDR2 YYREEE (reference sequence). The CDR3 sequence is CASSVDRGEQPQHF. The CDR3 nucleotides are TGTGCCAGCAGCGTTGACAGGGGCGAACAGCCCCAGCATTTT.

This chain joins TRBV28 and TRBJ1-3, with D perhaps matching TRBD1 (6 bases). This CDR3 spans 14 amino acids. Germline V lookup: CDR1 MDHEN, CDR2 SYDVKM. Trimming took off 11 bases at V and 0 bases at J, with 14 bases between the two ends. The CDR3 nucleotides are TGTGCCGGCTCAGGACAGCACTCTGGAAACACCATATATTTT. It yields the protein CAGSGQHSGNTIYF.

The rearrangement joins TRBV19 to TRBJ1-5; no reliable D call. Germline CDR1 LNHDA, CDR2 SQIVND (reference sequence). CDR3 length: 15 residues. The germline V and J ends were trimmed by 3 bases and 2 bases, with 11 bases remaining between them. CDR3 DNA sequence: TGTGCCAGTAGTATGTGGGCTATAGGCAATCAGCCCCAGCATTTT. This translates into CASSMWAIGNQPQHF.

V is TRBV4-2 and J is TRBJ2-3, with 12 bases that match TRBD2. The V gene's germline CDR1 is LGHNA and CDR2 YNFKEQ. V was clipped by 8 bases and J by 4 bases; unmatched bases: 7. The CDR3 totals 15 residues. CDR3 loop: CASGTSGGLADTQYF. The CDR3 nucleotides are TGTGCCAGCGGTACTAGCGGGGGGTTGGCAGATACGCAGTATTTT.

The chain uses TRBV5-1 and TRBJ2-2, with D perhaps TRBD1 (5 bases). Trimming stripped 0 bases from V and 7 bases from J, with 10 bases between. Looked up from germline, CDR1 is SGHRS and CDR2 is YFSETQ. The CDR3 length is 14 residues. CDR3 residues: CASSLVRVGGELFF. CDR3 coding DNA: TGCGCCAGCAGCTTGGTCAGGGTTGGCGGGGAGCTGTTTTTT.

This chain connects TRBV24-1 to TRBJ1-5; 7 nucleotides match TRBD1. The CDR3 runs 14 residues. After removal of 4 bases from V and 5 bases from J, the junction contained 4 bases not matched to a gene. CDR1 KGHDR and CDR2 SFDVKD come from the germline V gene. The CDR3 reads CATSEKDRYQPQHF. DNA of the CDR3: TGTGCCACCAGTGAAAAGGACAGGTATCAGCCCCAGCATTTT.

The CDR3 spells CASSQVGTSGVNTGELFF. The CDR3 DNA reads TGTGCCAGCAGCCAAGTCGGGACTAGCGGGGTGAACACCGGGGAGCTGTTTTTT. This chain connects TRBV4-2 to TRBJ2-2; 13 bases match TRBD2. Unmatched junction bases numbered 3, after V lost 1 base and J lost 1 base. Germline V gene lookup returns CDR1 LGHNA and CDR2 YNFKEQ. This CDR3 contains 18 residues.

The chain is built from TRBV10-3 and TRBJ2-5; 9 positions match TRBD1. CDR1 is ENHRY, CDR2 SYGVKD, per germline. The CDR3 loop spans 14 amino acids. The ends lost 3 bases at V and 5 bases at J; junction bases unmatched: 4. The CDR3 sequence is CAISEGQGMETQYF. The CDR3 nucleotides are TGTGCCATCAGTGAAGGACAGGGGATGGAGACCCAGTACTTC.

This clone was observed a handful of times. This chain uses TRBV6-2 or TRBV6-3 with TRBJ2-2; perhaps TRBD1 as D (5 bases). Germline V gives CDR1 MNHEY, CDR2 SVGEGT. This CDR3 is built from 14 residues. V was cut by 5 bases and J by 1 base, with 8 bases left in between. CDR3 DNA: TGTGCCAGCAGTATAGGGGTGAACACCGGGGAGCTGTTTTTT. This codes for CASSIGVNTGELFF.

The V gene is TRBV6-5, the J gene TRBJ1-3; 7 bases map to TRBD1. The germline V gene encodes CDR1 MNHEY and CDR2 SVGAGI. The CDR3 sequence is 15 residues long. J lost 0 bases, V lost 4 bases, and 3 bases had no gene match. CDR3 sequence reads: CASSLTGTSGNTIYF. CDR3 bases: TGTGCCAGCAGTTTGACAGGGACCTCTGGAAACACCATATATTTT.

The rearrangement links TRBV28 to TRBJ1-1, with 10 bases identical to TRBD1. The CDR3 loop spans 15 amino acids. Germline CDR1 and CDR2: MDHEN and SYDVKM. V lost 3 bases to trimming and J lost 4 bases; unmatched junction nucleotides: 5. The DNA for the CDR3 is TGTGCCAGCAGTTTCTCCCGGACAGGGGGCACTGAAGCTTTCTTT. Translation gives CASSFSRTGGTEAFF.

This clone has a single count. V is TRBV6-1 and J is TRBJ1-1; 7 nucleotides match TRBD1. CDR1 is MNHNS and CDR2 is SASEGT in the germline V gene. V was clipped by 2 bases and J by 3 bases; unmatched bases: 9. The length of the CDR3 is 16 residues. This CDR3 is CASSEFNRGLYTEAFF. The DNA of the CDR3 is TGTGCCAGCAGTGAATTTAATAGGGGGCTGTACACTGAAGCTTTCTTT.

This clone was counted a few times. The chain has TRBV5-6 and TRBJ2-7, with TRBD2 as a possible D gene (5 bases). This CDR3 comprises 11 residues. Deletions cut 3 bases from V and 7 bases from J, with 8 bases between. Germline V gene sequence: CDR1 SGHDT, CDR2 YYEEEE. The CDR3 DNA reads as TGTGCCAGCAGCTCTCGGAGGGAGCAGTACTTC. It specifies CASSSRREQYF.

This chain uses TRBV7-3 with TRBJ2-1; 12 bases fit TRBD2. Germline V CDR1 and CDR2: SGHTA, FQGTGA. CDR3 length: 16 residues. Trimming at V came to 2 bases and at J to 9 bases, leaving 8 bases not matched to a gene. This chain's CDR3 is CASSLRASGGDFEQFF. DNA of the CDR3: TGTGCCAGCAGCTTACGGGCTAGCGGGGGGGACTTTGAGCAGTTCTTC.

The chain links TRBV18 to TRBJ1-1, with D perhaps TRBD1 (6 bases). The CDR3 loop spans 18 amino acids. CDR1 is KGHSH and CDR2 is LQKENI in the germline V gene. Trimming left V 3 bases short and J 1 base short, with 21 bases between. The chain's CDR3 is CASSPNLKGGLGNTEAFF. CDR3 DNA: TGTGCCAGCTCACCGAACCTTAAGGGGGGGCTCGGGAACACTGAAGCTTTCTTT.

The CDR3: CASSISGTGAEKLFF. CDR3 bases: TGTGCCAGTAGTATAAGTGGGACAGGGGCCGAAAAACTGTTTTTT. The V and J genes are TRBV19 and TRBJ1-4; 10 positions match TRBD1. The germline gives CDR1 LNHDA, CDR2 SQIVND (reference sequence). V lost 2 bases, J lost 8 bases, and 5 bases stayed unmatched. The CDR3 contains 15 residues.

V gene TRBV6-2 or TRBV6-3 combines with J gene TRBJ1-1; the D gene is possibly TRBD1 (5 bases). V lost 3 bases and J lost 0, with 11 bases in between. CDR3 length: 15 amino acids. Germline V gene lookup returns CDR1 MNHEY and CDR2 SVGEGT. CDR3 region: CASSYRATVNTEAFF. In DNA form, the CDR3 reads TGTGCCAGCAGTTATCGGGCGACAGTGAACACTGAAGCTTTCTTT.

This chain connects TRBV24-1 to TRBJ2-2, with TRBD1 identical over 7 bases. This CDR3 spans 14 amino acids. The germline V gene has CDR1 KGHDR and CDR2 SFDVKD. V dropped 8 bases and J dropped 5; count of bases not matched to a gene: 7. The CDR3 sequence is CATMRAGGTGELFF. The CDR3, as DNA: TGTGCCACCATGAGGGCAGGGGGAACCGGGGAGCTGTTTTTT.

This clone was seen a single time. DNA of the CDR3: TGCGCCAGCAGCCCCGGGCGACAGAACAATCAGCCCCAGCATTTT. This sequence encodes CASSPGRQNNQPQHF. The chain recombines TRBV4-1 with TRBJ1-5, with D possibly being TRBD1 (5 bases). The germline V gene encodes CDR1 MGHRA and CDR2 YSYEKL. V gave up 4 bases and J gave up 3 bases, with 13 bases separating them. This CDR3 is 15 amino acids long.